This T cell receptor (beta chain) is drawn from a study of blood T cell repertoires in COVID-19. Trimming pared 1 base from V and 2 bases from J, leaving 6 bases between. The CDR3 sequence is 12 residues long. CDR1 and CDR2 (germline): GTSNPN, SVGIG (reference sequence). Clones were read by immunoSEQ multiplex PCR, and TCRdb kept only the in-frame ones, dropping some. The table records around 89,000 clones, around 89% of them present only once. This TCR came from a middle-aged man with acute or convalescent COVID-19. Sequenced: peripheral blood. This chain links TRBV30 with TRBJ2-7; D unclear. CDR3 sequence reads: CAWSGGPYEQYF. CDR3 in DNA: TGTGCCTGGAGTGGCGGTCCCTACGAGCAGTACTTC.